The entry below gives a single T cell receptor (beta chain) sequence along with its context. Deletions cut 0 bases from V and 3 bases from J, with 9 bases between. The CDR3 consists of 15 residues. Germline lookup yields CDR1 KGHSH and CDR2 LQKENI. This sample was included in a study of shared clonotypes between healthy human individuals. Measured with immunoSEQ multiplex PCR; TCRdb has only the in-frame clones, and not every one. The table includes 2 million to 2.5 million clones, 85% to 95% detected once. Sequenced material: naive CD4+ T cells sorted from blood. Subset reported: CD45RA+ positively selected. This chain joins TRBV18 and TRBJ2-1; D remains unclear. The sequence came from a man aged 18 to 30 in good health. The CDR3 region is CASSPPELYYNEQFF. The CDR3 region has the DNA TGTGCCAGCTCACCACCAGAACTATACTACAATGAGCAGTTCTTC.